The 8 T cell receptor beta chains reported below all come from one sample, sequenced in a study of human T cells and chemical hapten exposure. Using its own MiXCR run on the RACE reads, TCRdb lists one record per CDR3 protein. This sample has 150,000 to 200,000 distinct CDR3 sequences, with nearly 30% found just once. As to time point: pre-sensitization, week 0. The treatment is: therapeutic diphenylcyclopropenone sensitization with weekly scalp DPC. Here the sequenced sample was whole blood, taken in connection with sensitization to the hapten diphenylcyclopropenone (DPC). All receptors derive from a woman aged 25-40 years with alopecia areata. Some clones in this sample may be carry-over from other donors' samples.

The J gene is TRBJ1-2, the V gene TRBV3-1; D gene uncertain. There are 15 residues in the CDR3. The V gene lost 1 base and the J gene lost 4 bases, with 13 bases spanning the gap. CDR1 LGHDT and CDR2 YNNKEL come from the germline V gene (reference sequence). The CDR3 reads CASSQGSQNGYGYTF. CDR3 sequence (DNA): TGTGCCAGCAGCCAAGGTTCTCAGAACGGCTATGGCTACACCTTC.

The V and J genes are TRBV6-1 and TRBJ2-1, with 8 bases matching TRBD2. Germline-derived CDR1 and CDR2 are MNHNS and SASEGT. This CDR3 is built from 16 residues. V dropped 0 bases and J dropped 7; count of bases not matched to a gene: 8. The CDR3 reads CASSEAGLAGWNEQFF. CDR3 DNA: TGTGCCAGCAGTGAAGCAGGCCTAGCGGGTTGGAATGAGCAGTTCTTC.

J is TRBJ2-1 and V is TRBV5-1; a possible D gene is TRBD2 (5 bases). CDR1 is SGHRS, CDR2 YFSETQ, per germline. This CDR3 has 13 amino acids. V lost 4 bases, J lost 5 bases, and 10 bases lay in between. The CDR3 region is CASSTDFHNEQFF. Here the CDR3 DNA reads TGCGCCAGCAGCACGGACTTCCACAATGAGCAGTTCTTC.

The rearrangement joins TRBV10-3 to TRBJ2-2; D possibly corresponds to TRBD1 (6 bases). The CDR3 is 15 residues long. Germline CDR1 is ENHRY and CDR2 is SYGVKD. V shed 6 bases and J shed 0 bases, with 11 bases lying between them. CDR3 sequence reads: CAIRGASSNTGELFF. The CDR3 DNA reads as TGTGCCATCAGGGGGGCCTCTTCGAACACCGGGGAGCTGTTTTTT.

The rearrangement uses TRBV20-1 and TRBJ1-3, with D perhaps matching TRBD1 (5 bases). The CDR3 covers 14 residues. With 0 bases removed from V and 9 bases from J, the gap between germline ends came to 15 bases. Germline CDR1 reads DFQATT; CDR2 reads SNEGSKA (reference sequence). CDR3 sequence: CSARDSETGGTIYF. For the CDR3, the DNA is TGCAGTGCTAGAGATTCGGAGACTGGGGGCACCATATATTTT.

Here the CDR3 DNA reads TGTGCCAGCAGCAGACGTGGACCCACAGATACGCAGTATTTT. Translated, it gives CASSRRGPTDTQYF. The rearrangement links TRBV7-3 to TRBJ2-3; D gene unclear. V was shortened by 5 bases and J by 2 bases, with 11 bases between the two germline ends. This CDR3 has 14 amino acids. Germline lookup yields CDR1 SGHTA and CDR2 FQGTGA.

The sample holds a few counts of this clonotype. The chain has TRBV28 and TRBJ2-1, with D possibly being TRBD2 (5 bases). The germline gives CDR1 MDHEN, CDR2 SYDVKM. Trimming pared 5 bases from V and 16 bases from J, leaving 18 bases between. The CDR3 loop spans 12 amino acids. The CDR3 loop reads CASSAIRTLDFF. DNA of the CDR3: TGTGCCAGCAGTGCAATCCGGACTTTGGATTTCTTC.

The gene calls are TRBV28 and TRBJ1-3; TRBD1 is a possible D gene (5 bases). The V end was cut by 5 bases, the J end by 3 bases, with 14 bases between. The CDR3 spans 15 residues. Germline V CDR1 and CDR2: MDHEN, SYDVKM. Written as DNA, the CDR3 is TGTGCCAGCAGTACCGGGACGAGGGGTGGAAACACCATATATTTT. The encoded protein is CASSTGTRGGNTIYF.